This TCR beta chain was sequenced during a study of T cell clonotyping in hematopoietic cell transplantation. Broader study findings: Recipient TCR diversity dropped after transplant; expanded clonotypes rose from day 30 to 180. Without cell sorting, CD4 versus CD8 contributions remain unresolved. At the given depth, recipient repertoires were over 95% de novo clonotypes. Graft donor and pretransplant recipient Inverse Simpson Index values predicted broader posttransplant TCR diversity.

TCRdb's table, derived via immunoSEQ multiplex PCR, lists solely in-frame clones and lacks some. The sample lists fewer than 50,000 clones; 94% were seen once. Looked up from germline, CDR1 is SGHNT and CDR2 is YYREEE (reference sequence). The CDR3 totals 17 residues. The J segment lost 5 bases and the V segment lost 4 bases, leaving 14 bases of the junction unmatched. As to this clone: The antigen is not known.

Sequencing was done on a sample of peripheral blood mononuclear cells. This TCR was sampled from a woman in her fifties or sixties in good health. Some clones in this sample may be carry-over from other donors' samples. This chain uses TRBV5-4 with TRBJ1-4; TRBD1 matches at 7 bases. In DNA form, the CDR3 reads TGTGCCAGCAGCCCGGGGACAGCCAGAGAAAGGAATGAAAAACTGTTTTTT. As protein: CASSPGTARERNEKLFF.